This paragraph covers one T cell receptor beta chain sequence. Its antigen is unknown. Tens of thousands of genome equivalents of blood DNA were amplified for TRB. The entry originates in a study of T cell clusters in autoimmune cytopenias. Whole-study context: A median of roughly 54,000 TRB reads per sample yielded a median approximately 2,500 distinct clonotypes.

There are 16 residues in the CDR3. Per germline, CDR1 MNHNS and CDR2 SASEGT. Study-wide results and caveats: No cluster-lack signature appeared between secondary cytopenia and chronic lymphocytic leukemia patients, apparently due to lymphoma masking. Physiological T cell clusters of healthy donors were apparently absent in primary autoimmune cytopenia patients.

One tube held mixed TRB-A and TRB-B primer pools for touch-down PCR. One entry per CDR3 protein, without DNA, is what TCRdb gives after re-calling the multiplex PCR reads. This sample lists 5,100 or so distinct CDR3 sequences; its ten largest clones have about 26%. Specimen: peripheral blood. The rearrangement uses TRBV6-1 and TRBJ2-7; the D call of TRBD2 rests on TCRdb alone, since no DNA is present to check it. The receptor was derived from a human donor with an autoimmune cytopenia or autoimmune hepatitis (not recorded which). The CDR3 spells CASSSGRTSGSYEQYF.